What follows are 7 T cell receptor beta chains derived from one specimen sequenced in a study of long-term antiretroviral therapy in people with HIV. Sequencing used immunoSEQ v3.0 at survey level. Profiling relied on immunoSEQ multiplex PCR, and the TCRdb table lists in-frame clones only, not all of them. The sample includes about 20,000 clones, roughly 80% of them seen just once. Here the sequenced sample was unsorted PBMCs, taken roughly 4 years after starting antiretroviral therapy. These receptors were collected from a man aged 18-30 years with HIV.

The chain links TRBV9 to TRBJ2-1, with 7 bases fitting TRBD2. The CDR3 runs 15 residues. CDR1 and CDR2 from the germline V gene are SGDLS and YYNGEE. Trimming removed 4 bases from V and 0 bases from J; junction bases left unmatched: 4. The CDR3 reads CASSLRGSSYNEQFF. CDR3 nucleotide sequence: TGTGCCAGCAGCTTGCGGGGGAGCTCCTACAATGAGCAGTTCTTC.

With respect to this clone: One end of the junction is discordant with germline, which a read error may explain. The chain employs TRBV2 and TRBJ2-7, with D unclear. This CDR3 is built from 14 residues. Looked up from germline, CDR1 is SNHLY and CDR2 is FYNNEI. In DNA, the CDR3 is TGTGCCAGCAGCGAAGTGGTCAGTTACTACGAGCAGTACTTC. Translation: CASSEVVSYYEQYF.

The genes are TRBV30 and TRBJ1-1, with D possibly TRBD1 on 5 matching bases. The germline CDR1 and CDR2 sequences are GTSNPN and SVGIG (reference sequence). The CDR3 has 13 amino acids. Trimming stripped 0 bases from V and 4 bases from J, with 9 bases between. The DNA of the CDR3 is TGTGCCTGGAGTGTTATAAGGGGCACTGAAGCTTTCTTT. The encoded protein is CAWSVIRGTEAFF. The whole variable domain, filled in from reference TRBV30 and TRBJ1-1, reads SQTIHQWPATLVQPVGSPLSLECTVEGTSNPNLYWYRQAAGRGLQLLFYSVGIGQISSEVPQNLSASRPQDRQFILSSKKLLLSDSGFYLCAWSVIRGTEAFFGQGTRLTVV.

The chain joins TRBV18 to TRBJ2-7; D not certain. The CDR3 extends over 14 amino acids. Per the germline V gene, CDR1 is KGHSH and CDR2 is LQKENI. CDR3 nucleotides: TGTGCCAGCTCACCACAGTACAGCCCCACCTTCCACGTCGTC. Protein: CASSPQYSPTFHVV.

V gene TRBV6-5 combines with J gene TRBJ2-7, with D possibly TRBD2 on 7 matching bases. V lost 2 bases and J 12 bases, leaving 14 bases between the germline ends. The CDR3 contains 12 residues. CDR1 is MNHEY, CDR2 SVGAGI, per germline. The CDR3 region has the DNA TGTGCCAGCAGTTACCTGGCGGGGGCCCCGTACTTC. This gives the protein CASSYLAGAPYF.

The V and J genes are TRBV5-1 and TRBJ1-2; weak D call: TRBD1 (5 bases). The CDR3 sequence is 14 residues long. Germline values: CDR1 SGHRS, CDR2 YFSETQ. V gave up 0 bases and J gave up 2 bases, with 8 bases separating them. Here the CDR3 DNA reads TGCGCCAGCAGCTTGGTGGGGGGAAACTATGGCTACACCTTC. This sequence encodes CASSLVGGNYGYTF.

The chain carries TRBV27 and TRBJ2-7; a weak D match, TRBD1 (6 bases). The germline gives CDR1 MNHEY, CDR2 SMNVEV (reference sequence). Trimming cost V 9 bases and J 3 bases, with 18 bases left between them. This CDR3 region has 14 residues. In nucleotides, the CDR3 is TGTGCCAGTACTTGGGGGCAGGGTGACTACGAGCAGTACTTC. This sequence encodes CASTWGQGDYEQYF.